The clone carrying this TCR beta chain has just a few counts. What it binds is not known. The entry originates in a study of beta chain features in type 1 diabetes. The study, taken as a whole, reports: All four CD4+ subsets from Type 1 diabetes patients carried moderately but significantly shorter TCRB CDR3s. Cells carrying high TCR expression could end up over-represented when cDNA is sequenced.

Germline V gene sequence: CDR1 SGHNT, CDR2 YYREEE (reference sequence). The CDR3 extends over 15 amino acids. Trimming removed 3 bases at V and 7 bases at J, with 14 bases between. Sequencing targeted expressed TCRB transcripts, as all isolated RNA had been reverse transcribed. TCRdb's table, derived via immunoSEQ multiplex PCR, lists solely in-frame clones and lacks some. The sample includes roughly 180,000 clones, about 8% seen only once; the top ten take approximately 0.93%. There was one heparinised blood draw per donor, averaging roughly 110 mL. The chain links TRBV5-4 to TRBJ1-6, with D possibly being TRBD1 (5 bases). This sequence originates from a middle-aged woman with type 1 diabetes. The sample taken for sequencing was central memory CD4+ T cells from blood. CDR3 sequence: CASSSFGTRNSPLHF. The CDR3 coding sequence is TGTGCCAGCAGCTCCTTCGGGACTCGCAATTCACCCCTCCACTTT. The whole variable domain, remainder taken from reference TRBV5-4 and TRBJ1-6, is ETGVTQSPTHLIKTRGQQVTLRCSSQSGHNTVSWYQQALGQGPQFIFQYYREEENGRGNFPPRFSGLQFPNYSSELNVNALELDDSALYLCASSSFGTRNSPLHFGNGTRLTVT.